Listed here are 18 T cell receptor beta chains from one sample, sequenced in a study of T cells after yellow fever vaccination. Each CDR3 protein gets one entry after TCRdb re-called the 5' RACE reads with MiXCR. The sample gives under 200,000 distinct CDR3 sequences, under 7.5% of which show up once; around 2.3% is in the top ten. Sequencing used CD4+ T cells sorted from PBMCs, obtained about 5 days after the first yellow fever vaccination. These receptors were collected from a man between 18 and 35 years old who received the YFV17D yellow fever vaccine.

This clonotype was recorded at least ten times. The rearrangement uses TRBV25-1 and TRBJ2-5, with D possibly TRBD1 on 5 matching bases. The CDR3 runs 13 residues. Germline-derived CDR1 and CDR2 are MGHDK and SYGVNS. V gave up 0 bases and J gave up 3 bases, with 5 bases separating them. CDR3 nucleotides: TGTGCCAGCAGTGAATACAGGGAAGAGACCCAGTACTTC. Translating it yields CASSEYREETQYF.

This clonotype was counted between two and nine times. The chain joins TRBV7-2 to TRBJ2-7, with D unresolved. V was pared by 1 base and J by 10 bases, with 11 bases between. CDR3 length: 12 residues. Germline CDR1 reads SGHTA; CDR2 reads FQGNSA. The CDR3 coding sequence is TGTGCCAGCAGCTTAGGACGCTTTCCTCAGTACTTC. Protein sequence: CASSLGRFPQYF.

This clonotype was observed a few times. The CDR3 DNA reads TGCGCCAGCAGCGACGACAGGGGGCCAGATACGCAGTATTTT. Protein product: CASSDDRGPDTQYF. J is TRBJ2-3 and V is TRBV5-1, with 10 bases lining up with TRBD1. Trimming cost V 4 bases and J 4 bases; bases outside gene matches: 3. Germline V gene data show CDR1 as SGHRS and CDR2 as YFSETQ. This CDR3 is built from 14 residues.

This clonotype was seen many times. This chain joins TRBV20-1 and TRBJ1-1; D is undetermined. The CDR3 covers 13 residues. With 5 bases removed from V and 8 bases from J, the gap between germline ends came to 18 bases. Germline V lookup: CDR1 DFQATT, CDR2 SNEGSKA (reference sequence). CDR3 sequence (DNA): TGCAGTGCTCAATACCCTTCGACTGGAGAAGCTTTCTTT. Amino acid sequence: CSAQYPSTGEAFF.

The DNA for the CDR3 is TGTGCCAGCAGCTTAGGTCCACGGTTCTATGGCTACACCTTC. Translating gives CASSLGPRFYGYTF. This chain links TRBV7-2 with TRBJ1-2; D uncertain. The germline V gene has CDR1 SGHTA and CDR2 FQGNSA. The CDR3 loop spans 14 amino acids. The V end was cut by 1 base, the J end by 4 bases, with 10 bases between.

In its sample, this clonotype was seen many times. The CDR3 loop is CSAQPSGANVLTF. In nucleotides, the CDR3 is TGCAGTGCCCAGCCCTCTGGGGCCAACGTCCTGACTTTC. The V and J genes are TRBV20-1 and TRBJ2-6; D uncertain. There are 13 residues in the CDR3. CDR1 DFQATT and CDR2 SNEGSKA come from the germline V gene (reference sequence). Between the trimmed V and J ends, which lost 6 bases and 0 bases, there was a span of 6 bases.

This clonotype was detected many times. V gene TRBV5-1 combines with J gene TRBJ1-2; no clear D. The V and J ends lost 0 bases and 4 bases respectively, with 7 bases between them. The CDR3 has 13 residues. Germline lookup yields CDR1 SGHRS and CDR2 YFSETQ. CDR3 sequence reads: CASSLERGYGYTF. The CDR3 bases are TGCGCCAGCAGCTTGGAGCGGGGCTATGGCTACACCTTC.

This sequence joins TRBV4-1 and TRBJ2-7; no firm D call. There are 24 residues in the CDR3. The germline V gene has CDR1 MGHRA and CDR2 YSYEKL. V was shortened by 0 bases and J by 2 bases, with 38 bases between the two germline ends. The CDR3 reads CASSQEVWSVGIGGRSRPAYEQYF. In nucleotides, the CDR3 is TGCGCCAGCAGCCAAGAAGTCTGGAGTGTGGGTATCGGCGGTCGGTCCCGACCGGCCTACGAGCAGTACTTC.

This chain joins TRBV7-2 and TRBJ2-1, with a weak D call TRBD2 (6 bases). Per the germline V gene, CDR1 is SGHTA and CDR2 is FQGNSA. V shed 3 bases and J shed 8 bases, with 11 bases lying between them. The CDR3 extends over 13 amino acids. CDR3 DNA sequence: TGTGCCAGCAGCTTCGGCGGAGGGCATGAGCAGTTCTTC. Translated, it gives CASSFGGGHEQFF.

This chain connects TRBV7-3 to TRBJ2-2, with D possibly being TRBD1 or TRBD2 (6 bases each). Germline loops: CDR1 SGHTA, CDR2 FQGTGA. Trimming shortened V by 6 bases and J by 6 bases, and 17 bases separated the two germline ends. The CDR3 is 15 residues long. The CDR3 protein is CASSPPGAGAGELFF. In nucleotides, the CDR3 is TGTGCCAGCAGTCCACCGGGGGCCGGGGCCGGGGAGCTGTTTTTT.

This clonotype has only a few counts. The chain's CDR3 is CASSFQGDPYNEQFF. CDR3 sequence (DNA): TGTGCCAGCAGCTTCCAGGGGGACCCCTACAATGAGCAGTTCTTC. The rearrangement links TRBV9 to TRBJ2-1; 7 nucleotides match TRBD1. There are 15 residues in the CDR3. Germline CDR1 SGDLS, CDR2 YYNGEE. V was pared by 4 bases and J by 2 bases, with 6 bases of the junction left unmatched.

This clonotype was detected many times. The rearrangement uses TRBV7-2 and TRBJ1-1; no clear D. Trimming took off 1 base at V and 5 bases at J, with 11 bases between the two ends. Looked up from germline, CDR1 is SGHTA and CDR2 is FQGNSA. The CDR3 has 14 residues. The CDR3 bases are TGTGCCAGCAGCTTAGTTTCAGGAGGGACTGAAGCTTTCTTT. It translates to CASSLVSGGTEAFF.

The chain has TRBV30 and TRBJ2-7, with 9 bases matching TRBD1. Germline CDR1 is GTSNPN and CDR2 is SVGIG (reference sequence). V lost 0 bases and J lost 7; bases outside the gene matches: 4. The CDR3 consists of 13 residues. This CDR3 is CAWSVRTGVEQYF. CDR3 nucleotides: TGTGCCTGGAGTGTACGGACAGGGGTTGAGCAGTACTTC. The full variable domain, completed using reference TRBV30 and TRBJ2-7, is SQTIHQWPATLVQPVGSPLSLECTVEGTSNPNLYWYRQAAGRGLQLLFYSVGIGQISSEVPQNLSASRPQDRQFILSSKKLLLSDSGFYLCAWSVRTGVEQYFGPGTRLTVT.

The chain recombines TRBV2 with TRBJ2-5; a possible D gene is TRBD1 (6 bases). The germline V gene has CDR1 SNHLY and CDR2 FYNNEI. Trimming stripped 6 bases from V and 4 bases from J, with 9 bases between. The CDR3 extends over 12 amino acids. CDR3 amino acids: CASRTDRETQYF. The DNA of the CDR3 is TGTGCCAGCAGAACGGACAGAGAGACCCAGTACTTC.

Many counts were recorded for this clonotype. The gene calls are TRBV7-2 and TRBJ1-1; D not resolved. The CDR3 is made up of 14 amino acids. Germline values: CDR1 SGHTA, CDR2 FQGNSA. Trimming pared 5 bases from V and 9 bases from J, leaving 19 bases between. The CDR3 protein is CASSPRNRWTQAFF. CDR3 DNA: TGTGCCAGCAGCCCGCGGAACCGTTGGACCCAAGCTTTCTTT.

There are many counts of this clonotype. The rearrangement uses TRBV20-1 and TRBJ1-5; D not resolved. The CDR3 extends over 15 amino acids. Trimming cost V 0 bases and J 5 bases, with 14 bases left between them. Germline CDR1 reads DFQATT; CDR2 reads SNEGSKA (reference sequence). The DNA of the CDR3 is TGCAGTGCTAGAGATGGTGGACGGGTGCATCAGCCCCAGCATTTT. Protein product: CSARDGGRVHQPQHF.

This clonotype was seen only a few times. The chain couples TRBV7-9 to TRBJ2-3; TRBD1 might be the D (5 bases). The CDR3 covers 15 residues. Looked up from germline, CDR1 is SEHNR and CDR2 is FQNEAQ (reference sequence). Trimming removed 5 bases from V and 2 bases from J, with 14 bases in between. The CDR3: CASSPTTGHTDTQYF. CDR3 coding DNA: TGTGCCAGCAGCCCCACTACAGGACACACAGATACGCAGTATTTT.

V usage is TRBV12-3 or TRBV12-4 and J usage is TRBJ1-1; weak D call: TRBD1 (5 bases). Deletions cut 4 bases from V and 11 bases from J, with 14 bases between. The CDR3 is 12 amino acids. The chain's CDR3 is CASSYMPRGAFF. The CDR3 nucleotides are TGTGCCAGCAGTTATATGCCCCGGGGGGCTTTCTTT.